Shown below are 2 T cell receptor beta chains from a single sample sequenced in a study of blood T cell repertoires in COVID-19. This table comes from immunoSEQ multiplex PCR, and its TCRdb copy is limited to in-frame clones, with some not included. The sample contains about 49,000 clones, around 86% of which appear only once. Sequencing was done on a sample of peripheral blood. These receptors were collected from a woman of 80 years or more with COVID-19, enrolled during active disease.

The chain is built from TRBV3-1 (or the pseudogene TRBV3-2) and TRBJ2-7; 12 bases agree with TRBD2. Per the germline V gene, CDR1 is LGHDT and CDR2 is YNNKEL (reference sequence). The CDR3 length is 15 residues. Unmatched junction bases numbered 4, after V lost 4 bases and J lost 3 bases. The chain's CDR3 is CASSPLAGGVYEQYF. The CDR3 DNA is TGTGCCAGCAGCCCCCTAGCGGGAGGGGTCTACGAGCAGTACTTC.

CDR3 region: CASSPIQGAGANVLTF. Here the CDR3 DNA reads TGTGCCAGCTCACCCATCCAGGGTGCTGGGGCCAACGTCCTGACTTTC. V and J are TRBV18 and TRBJ2-6; D perhaps matches TRBD1 (5 bases). V was cut by 3 bases and J by 2 bases, with 11 bases left in between. Germline assignment: CDR1 KGHSH and CDR2 LQKENI. The CDR3 totals 16 residues.